This T cell receptor beta chain was documented in a study of PD-L1 blockade in urothelial cancer. The assay was immunoSEQ multiplex PCR, and TCRdb's table has in-frame clones only and misses some. The table lists about 50,000 clones, 60% to 85% of them singletons. The CDR3 is 16 amino acids. Germline CDR1 MNHNS, CDR2 SASEGT. The V gene end was trimmed by 3 bases and the J gene end by 5 bases; junction bases not matched to a gene: 12. The input for sequencing was PBMCs, taken around atezolizumab (anti-PD-L1) treatment. This sequence joins TRBV6-1 and TRBJ1-2; the match to TRBD1 covers 7 bases. The receptor was isolated from a man in his 70s with urothelial cancer. The CDR3 DNA is TGTGCCAGCAGTGATATGGGGACAGCGCGGATTTATGGCTACACCTTC. This gives the protein CASSDMGTARIYGYTF.